Listed here are 20 T cell receptor beta chains from one sample, sequenced in a study of T cell responses to AZD1222 COVID-19 vaccine. Repertoires were generated with immunoSEQ multiplex PCR, while TCRdb's copy carries only in-frame clones and drops some. Here the sample spans approximately 150,000 clones, roughly 88% being singletons. The sample in question was peripheral blood, obtained on day 0 of MenACWY control vaccination. These receptors came from an adult in good health.

V gene TRBV10-3 combines with J gene TRBJ2-6, with TRBD1 as a possible D gene (6 bases). The CDR3 runs to 17 residues. Trimming stripped 5 bases from V and 2 bases from J, with 16 bases between. Germline V CDR1 and CDR2: ENHRY, SYGVKD. CDR3 sequence (DNA): TGTGCCATCAGTAAAACAGGGAGAAATACTGGGGCCAACGTCCTGACTTTC. Translated: CAISKTGRNTGANVLTF.

The chain joins TRBV5-1 to TRBJ1-1; no definite D call. V dropped 2 bases and J dropped 11 bases, with 10 bases sitting between them. Germline CDR1 and CDR2: SGHRS and YFSETQ. The CDR3 covers 11 residues. The CDR3, as DNA: TGCGCCAGCAGCTTCTCACTGAGGGCTTTCTTT. Protein: CASSFSLRAFF.

J is TRBJ1-5 and V is TRBV18; tentative D call: TRBD1 (6 bases). CDR1 and CDR2 from the germline V gene are KGHSH and LQKENI. The CDR3 sequence is 15 residues long. V lost 2 bases, J lost 2 bases, and 10 bases lay in between. The DNA of the CDR3 is TGTGCCAGCTCACCAGCACAGGGAGGCAATCAGCCCCAGCATTTT. Protein sequence: CASSPAQGGNQPQHF.

The genes are TRBV11-3 and TRBJ2-1; D gene uncertain. The CDR3 extends over 11 amino acids. The V end lost 1 base, the J end lost 9 bases, and 4 bases lay between the germline ends. Per germline, CDR1 SGHNT and CDR2 YENEEA. The CDR3 loop reads CASSLAGEQFF. DNA of the CDR3: TGTGCCAGCAGCTTAGCCGGTGAGCAGTTCTTC.

This clone occurred once. This chain connects TRBV7-8 to TRBJ1-6; 7 nucleotides agree with TRBD1. The CDR3 runs 15 residues. Trimming took 6 bases from V and 7 from J; bases not matched to a gene: 9. Germline V gives CDR1 SGHVS, CDR2 FQNEAQ. CDR3 nucleotide sequence: TGTGCCAGCAGATACGGACGAGGGGGCAATTCACCCCTCCACTTT. Translation: CASRYGRGGNSPLHF.

This clone came up a few times. The rearrangement joins TRBV4-1 to TRBJ1-6; a possible D gene is TRBD1 (5 bases). The V and J ends lost 3 bases and 10 bases respectively, with 16 bases between them. CDR3 length equals 15 residues. Germline CDR1 and CDR2: MGHRA and YSYEKL. CDR3 protein: CASSHPGLRGSPLHF. The CDR3 DNA reads as TGCGCCAGCAGCCACCCGGGACTACGGGGCTCACCCCTCCACTTT.

The chain combines TRBV6-2 or TRBV6-3 with TRBJ2-4; D not certain. The CDR3 spans 15 residues. Germline-derived CDR1 and CDR2 are MNHEY and SVGEGT. V lost 0 bases, J lost 3 bases, and 9 bases lay in between. The CDR3 is CASSYSNVNKNIQYF. As DNA, the CDR3 is TGTGCCAGCAGTTACTCGAATGTGAACAAAAACATTCAGTACTTC.

The chain joins TRBV10-3 to TRBJ2-7; 11 bases are a match to TRBD1. The ends lost 7 bases at V and 4 bases at J; junction bases unmatched: 3. The V gene's germline CDR1 is ENHRY and CDR2 SYGVKD. The CDR3 covers 13 residues. The CDR3 reads CAIKGTGGYEQYF. CDR3 DNA sequence: TGTGCCATCAAAGGGACAGGGGGATACGAGCAGTACTTC.

The chain combines TRBV10-3 with TRBJ2-2, with TRBD2 identical over 10 bases. The J segment lost 5 bases and the V segment lost 4 bases, leaving 4 bases of the junction unmatched. There are 15 residues in the CDR3. Germline V gene lookup returns CDR1 ENHRY and CDR2 SYGVKD. The CDR3 bases are TGTGCCATCAGTGGTGGACTAGCGGAGACCGGGGAGCTGTTTTTT. It specifies CAISGGLAETGELFF.

For the CDR3, the DNA is TGTGCCAGCAGCCCCTTGGGGCAGGCTAACTATGGCTACACCTTC. Its protein is CASSPLGQANYGYTF. V gene TRBV7-6 combines with J gene TRBJ1-2; maybe TRBD1 (5 bases). Trimming pared 5 bases from V and 0 bases from J, leaving 13 bases between. This CDR3 spans 15 amino acids. In germline, CDR1 is SGHVS, CDR2 FNYEAQ.

V usage is TRBV10-3 and J usage is TRBJ1-5; D unresolved. V dropped 3 bases and J dropped 2 bases, with 5 bases sitting between them. The CDR3 length is 13 residues. Germline CDR1 and CDR2: ENHRY and SYGVKD. In DNA, the CDR3 is TGTGCCATCAGTGATAATGGCAATCAGCCCCAGCATTTT. Its translation is CAISDNGNQPQHF.

The chain couples TRBV24-1 to TRBJ2-1; 7 bases are a match to TRBD1. Germline CDR1 reads KGHDR; CDR2 reads SFDVKD. CDR3 size: 15 residues. V trimming: 7 bases; J trimming: 3 bases; junction bases outside the gene matches: 8. The CDR3 reads CATSDIGGDYNEQFF. The CDR3 DNA follows: TGTGCCACCAGCGATATAGGGGGCGACTACAATGAGCAGTTCTTC.

V is TRBV6-2 or TRBV6-3 and J is TRBJ1-1, with D uncertain. The CDR3 runs to 14 residues. Trimming removed 3 bases from V and 2 bases from J, with 10 bases in between. In germline, CDR1 is MNHEY, CDR2 SVGEGT. The DNA for the CDR3 is TGTGCCAGCAGTTATCATGCGCGTAACACTGAAGCTTTCTTT. This gives the protein CASSYHARNTEAFF.

This sequence joins TRBV5-1 and TRBJ2-2; the D is unclear. Germline-derived CDR1 and CDR2 are SGHRS and YFSETQ. There are 13 residues in the CDR3. V was cut by 6 bases and J by 3 bases, with 9 bases left in between. The CDR3 region is CASKETDTGELFF. As DNA, the CDR3 is TGCGCCAGCAAAGAGACGGACACCGGGGAGCTGTTTTTT.

V and J are TRBV4-1 and TRBJ1-3; D not resolved. Looked up from germline, CDR1 is MGHRA and CDR2 is YSYEKL. V lost 4 bases and J lost 4, with 17 bases in between. The CDR3 extends over 16 amino acids. The DNA of the CDR3 is TGCGCCAGCAGCCCAGGACCAACGCAGCTGGGAAACACCATATATTTT. As protein: CASSPGPTQLGNTIYF.

This chain uses TRBV27 with TRBJ2-7; D unresolved. Germline lookup yields CDR1 MNHEY and CDR2 SMNVEV (reference sequence). The CDR3 runs to 12 residues. Trimming removed 0 bases at V and 4 bases at J, with 4 bases between. Here the CDR3 DNA reads TGTGCCAGCAGTTTATCGGGGTACGAGCAGTACTTC. Amino acid sequence: CASSLSGYEQYF.

The genes are TRBV6-6 and TRBJ2-3, with TRBD1 identical over 10 bases. Trimming at V came to 7 bases and at J to 4 bases, leaving 5 bases not matched to a gene. The CDR3 extends over 14 amino acids. Germline values: CDR1 MNHNY, CDR2 SVGAGI (reference sequence). CDR3 bases: TGTGCCAGCACCCTAGGGACAGGGGCAGATACGCAGTATTTT. Encoded protein: CASTLGTGADTQYF.

The V and J genes are TRBV5-1 and TRBJ2-1, with 10 bases fitting TRBD1. CDR3 size: 17 residues. V lost 6 bases to trimming and J lost 4 bases; unmatched junction nucleotides: 13. Germline CDR1 SGHRS, CDR2 YFSETQ. Here the CDR3 reads CASKGQGIAVRYNEQFF. CDR3 coding DNA: TGCGCCAGCAAGGGACAGGGGATTGCCGTGAGGTACAATGAGCAGTTCTTC.

This clone has just one count. This rearrangement joins TRBV5-1 to TRBJ2-5; 8 bases line up with TRBD1. The CDR3 sequence is 13 residues long. CDR1 is SGHRS, CDR2 YFSETQ, per germline. V was clipped by 4 bases and J by 4 bases; unmatched bases: 3. CDR3 bases: TGCGCCAGCAGCCCTACAGGGGGAGAGACCCAGTACTTC. Amino acids: CASSPTGGETQYF. Together with reference TRBV5-1 and TRBJ2-5, the CDR3 gives the full variable domain: KAGVTQTPRYLIKTRGQQVTLSCSPISGHRSVSWYQQTPGQGLQFLFEYFSETQRNKGNFPGRFSGRQFSNSRSEMNVSTLELGDSALYLCASSPTGGETQYFGPGTRLLVL.

V usage is TRBV5-1 and J usage is TRBJ2-7; D gene unclear. Trimming removed 0 bases at V and 3 bases at J, with 10 bases between. In germline, CDR1 is SGHRS, CDR2 YFSETQ. This CDR3 has 14 amino acids. As DNA, the CDR3 is TGCGCCAGCAGCTTGGACCGGGCCCGCTACGAGCAGTACTTC. Its protein product is CASSLDRARYEQYF.